A selection of T cell receptor beta chains follows, all from one sample in a study of brain T cells in children with intractable seizures. This table comes from immunoSEQ multiplex PCR, and its TCRdb copy is limited to in-frame clones, with some not included. The table includes about 5,200 clones, 90% to 95% detected once. Material: resected brain tissue, obtained at surgery. All receptors derive from a boy younger than two with focal cortical dysplasia and intractable seizures. CDR3s include the opening cysteine and the closing phenylalanine or tryptophan. D genes are given only for firm matches. Not all rows give a size; the values are once, few, many and, for expanded clones, a class.

J | V | D | size | CDR3 | DNA
TRBJ2-5 | TRBV19 | TRBD2 | - | CASSSTSTSAQETQYF | TGTGCCAGTAGTTCGACATCGACTAGCGCCCAAGAGACCCAGTACTTC
TRBJ2-3 | TRBV9 | - | - | CASSVVREGDTQYF | TGTGCCAGCAGCGTAGTTCGGGAAGGGGATACGCAGTATTTT
TRBJ2-7 | TRBV4-3 | - | - | CASSQGRLGGHEQYF | TGCGCCAGCAGCCAAGGGAGGTTGGGGGGCCACGAGCAGTACTTC
TRBJ2-1 | TRBV7-9 | - | - | CASSFGWGADNEQFF | TGTGCCAGCAGCTTCGGTTGGGGGGCGGACAATGAGCAGTTCTTC
TRBJ2-3 | TRBV10-3 | TRBD2 | few | CAISVSGRPDTQYF | TGTGCCATCAGTGTAAGCGGGAGGCCAGATACGCAGTATTTT
TRBJ1-2 | TRBV5-8 | TRBD1 | - | CASIYFGQGIDGYTF | TGTGCCAGCATTTATTTCGGACAGGGGATCGATGGCTACACCTTC
TRBJ2-7 | TRBV27 | - | - | CASSLDGRVSDEQYF | TGTGCCAGCAGTTTAGACGGACGGGTGAGCGATGAGCAGTACTTC
TRBJ2-3 | TRBV6-5 | - | once | CASSSGGGRDTQYF | TGTGCCAGCAGTTCTGGGGGGGGCAGGGATACGCAGTATTTT
TRBJ2-7 | TRBV12-3/TRBV12-4 | TRBD1 | once | CASSQGQGYEQYF | TGTGCCAGCAGTCAAGGACAGGGCTACGAGCAGTACTTC
TRBJ2-2 | TRBV7-6 | TRBD1 | - | CASSLAEIRQGNTGELFF | TGTGCCAGCAGCTTAGCCGAGATAAGACAGGGGAACACCGGGGAGCTGTTTTTT
TRBJ1-3 | TRBV10-3 | - | once | CAISEPPKNTIYF | TGTGCCATCAGTGAGCCTCCTAAAAACACCATATATTTT
TRBJ2-3 | TRBV7-6 | TRBD2 | - | CASSLVAGGRTDTQYF | TGTGCCAGCAGCTTAGTGGCGGGGGGACGCACAGATACGCAGTATTTT
TRBJ2-7 | TRBV18 | - | - | CASSPRAGSSYEQYF | TGTGCCAGCTCACCAAGGGCAGGGAGCTCCTACGAGCAGTACTTC
TRBJ2-6 | TRBV6-4 | - | - | CASSDSGGSGANVLTF | TGTGCCAGCAGTGACTCTGGGGGCTCTGGGGCCAACGTCCTGACTTTC
TRBJ1-5 | TRBV6-5 | - | - | CASTGGSNQPQHF | TGTGCCAGCACGGGCGGGAGCAATCAGCCCCAGCATTTT
TRBJ1-1 | TRBV7-9 | - | once | CASSPQIEAFF | TGTGCCAGCAGCCCTCAGATTGAAGCTTTCTTT
TRBJ1-5 | TRBV4-1 | - | - | CASSQAEGQSNQPQHF | TGCGCCAGCAGCCAAGCGGAGGGTCAAAGCAATCAGCCCCAGCATTTT
TRBJ1-6 | TRBV9 | - | once | CASSSVSGNSPLHF | TGTGCCAGCAGCTCTGTCTCCGGGAATTCACCCCTCCACTTT
TRBJ2-7 | TRBV5-1 | - | - | CASSLWGSWTALYKTYEQYF | TGCGCCAGCAGCCTTTGGGGGTCATGGACAGCTCTTTACAAGACCTACGAGCAGTACTTC
TRBJ2-3 | TRBV19 | - | - | CASSIWGTDTQYF | TGTGCCAGTAGTATCTGGGGAACAGATACGCAGTATTTT
TRBJ2-3 | TRBV5-1 | - | once | CASSFLGTSTDTQYF | TGCGCCAGCAGCTTCCTCGGGACTAGCACAGATACGCAGTATTTT
TRBJ2-7 | TRBV28 | TRBD1 | - | CASSQTGIPYEQYF | TGTGCCAGCAGTCAGACAGGGATCCCCTACGAGCAGTACTTC
TRBJ2-5 | TRBV10-3 | TRBD2 | - | CAISERGGLQETQYF | TGTGCCATCAGTGAGCGGGGGGGCCTCCAAGAGACCCAGTACTTC
TRBJ1-1 | TRBV10-1 | TRBD1 | - | CASRHRGTGQQPLNTEAFF | TGCGCCAGCAGACACCGTGGTACGGGACAGCAGCCTTTGAACACTGAAGCTTTCTTT
TRBJ1-1 | TRBV28 | TRBD1 | - | CASSSPGQGLAFF | TGTGCCAGCAGTTCCCCGGGACAGGGGTTAGCTTTCTTT
TRBJ1-1 | TRBV6-5 | - | - | CASSLSPGQNTEAFF | TGTGCCAGCAGCCTCTCCCCGGGACAGAACACTGAAGCTTTCTTT
TRBJ2-7 | TRBV3-1/TRBV3-2 | - | once | CASSPNHGRAPYEQYF | TGTGCCAGCAGCCCAAACCACGGCCGGGCCCCCTACGAGCAGTACTTC
TRBJ2-3 | TRBV3-1/TRBV3-2 | - | once | CASSQDRVRVTDTQYF | TGTGCCAGCAGCCAAGACCGAGTCCGCGTAACAGATACGCAGTATTTT
TRBJ1-1 | TRBV6-5 | - | - | CASSYSGGVNTEAFF | TGTGCCAGCAGTTACTCGGGGGGGGTGAACACTGAAGCTTTCTTT
TRBJ2-2 | TRBV4-1 | TRBD1 | - | CASRRDRGSVNTGELFF | TGCGCCAGCAGACGAGACAGGGGAAGTGTGAACACCGGGGAGCTGTTTTTT
TRBJ2-7 | TRBV10-3 | TRBD2 | few | CAITLCQRGPYEQYF | TGTGCCATCACCCTATGTCAGCGGGGGCCTTACGAGCAGTACTTC